These 28 T cell receptor beta chains originate from one sample sequenced in a study of cytomegalovirus exposure and HLA in healthy donors. Assay: immunoSEQ multiplex PCR; the TCRdb copy retains only in-frame clones and omits some. The sample consists of 190,000 or so clones, about 80% of them appearing once. The sequenced sample was PBMCs. These receptors originate from a woman between 18 and 29 years old in good health and CMV-seropositive.

The chain recombines TRBV6-5 with TRBJ1-5, with D uncertain. Germline V lookup: CDR1 MNHEY, CDR2 SVGAGI. The length of the CDR3 is 14 residues. Trimming removed 6 bases at V and 5 bases at J, with 14 bases between. In DNA form, the CDR3 reads TGTGCCAGCAGCCAAGGAGGAACCCATCAGCCCCAGCATTTT. Amino acid sequence: CASSQGGTHQPQHF.

This chain connects TRBV7-2 to TRBJ1-4; 7 nucleotides align to TRBD1. Germline lookup yields CDR1 SGHTA and CDR2 FQGNSA. This CDR3 is 16 amino acids long. Germline trimming cut 4 bases from V and 4 bases from J; bases unmatched to any gene: 9. The CDR3 DNA reads TGTGCCAGCAGCTCCTATACCGGGACAGATAATGAAAAACTGTTTTTT. Translation gives CASSSYTGTDNEKLFF. The variable domain in full, with the rest retrieved from reference TRBV7-2 and TRBJ1-4, is GAGVSQSPSNKVTEKGKDVELRCDPISGHTALYWYRQSLGQGLEFLIYFQGNSAPDKSGLPSDRFSAERTGGSVSTLTIQRTQQEDSAVYLCASSSYTGTDNEKLFFGSGTQLSVL.

The chain is built from TRBV27 and TRBJ2-6, with 11 bases matching TRBD1. With V trimmed by 6 bases and J by 4 bases, 11 bases remained unmatched. Germline values: CDR1 MNHEY, CDR2 SMNVEV (reference sequence). This CDR3 contains 18 residues. The CDR3 coding sequence is TGTGCCAGCAGGTGGGGAGGGACAGGGGGTCTGGGGGCCAACGTCCTGACTTTC. Translated: CASRWGGTGGLGANVLTF.

DNA of the CDR3: TGTGCCAGCAGCCAATCCACAGGTTCGACTGAAGCTTTCTTT. As protein: CASSQSTGSTEAFF. This rearrangement joins TRBV4-2 to TRBJ1-1, with TRBD1 as a possible D gene (5 bases). V shed 2 bases and J shed 5 bases, with 12 bases lying between them. The CDR3 has 14 residues. Germline values: CDR1 LGHNA, CDR2 YNFKEQ.

This rearrangement joins TRBV5-5 to TRBJ1-2, with D perhaps matching TRBD1 (5 bases). The CDR3 consists of 17 residues. V lost 4 bases, J lost 0 bases, and 19 bases lay in between. CDR1 and CDR2 (germline): SGHKS, YYEKEE (reference sequence). CDR3 sequence (DNA): TGTGCCAGCAGCAATGGGAGGCAGGGAGTCGCTAACTATGGCTACACCTTC. Translation gives CASSNGRQGVANYGYTF.

This rearrangement joins TRBV27 to TRBJ1-1; no clear D. The CDR3 has 13 residues. Trimming removed 4 bases at V and 1 base at J, with 7 bases between. CDR1 MNHEY and CDR2 SMNVEV come from the germline V gene (reference sequence). The DNA of the CDR3 is TGTGCCAGCAGTTATGACTCGAACACTGAAGCTTTCTTT. It codes for CASSYDSNTEAFF.

The chain has TRBV27 and TRBJ2-3; D is ambiguous. The germline gives CDR1 MNHEY, CDR2 SMNVEV (reference sequence). This CDR3 region has 14 residues. V was clipped by 3 bases and J by 2 bases, with 9 bases between them. CDR3 nucleotide sequence: TGTGCCAGCAGTTTTTTTGACAACACAGATACGCAGTATTTT. Its protein is CASSFFDNTDTQYF.

The chain couples TRBV28 to TRBJ2-7; perhaps TRBD2 as D (5 bases). Germline CDR1 and CDR2: MDHEN and SYDVKM. This CDR3 comprises 12 residues. V shed 8 bases and J shed 0 bases, with 8 bases lying between them. CDR3 residues: CASLRDSYEQYF. The CDR3 nucleotides read TGTGCCAGCCTGAGGGACTCCTACGAGCAGTACTTC. The full variable domain, with the rest looked up from reference TRBV28 and TRBJ2-7, is DVKVTQSSRYLVKRTGEKVFLECVQDMDHENMFWYRQDPGLGLRLIYFSYDVKMKEKGDIPEGYSVSREKKERFSLILESASTNQTSMYLCASLRDSYEQYFGPGTRLTVT.

The chain links TRBV27 to TRBJ1-1; 10 bases fit TRBD1. The CDR3 is 16 residues long. The germline CDR1 and CDR2 sequences are MNHEY and SMNVEV (reference sequence). With 4 bases clipped from V and 3 bases from J, the junction kept 8 bases outside the gene matches. DNA of the CDR3: TGTGCCAGCAGTTCGTCGGCCGGGACAGGGGACACTGAAGCTTTCTTT. Translating it yields CASSSSAGTGDTEAFF.

V and J are TRBV5-4 and TRBJ1-2; TRBD1 matches 9 bases. Germline values: CDR1 SGHNT, CDR2 YYREEE (reference sequence). The CDR3 is made up of 15 amino acids. After removal of 0 bases from V and 1 base from J, the junction contained 1 base not matched to a gene. Here the CDR3 reads CASSLGDRVNYGYTF. The CDR3 nucleotides are TGTGCCAGCAGCTTGGGGGACAGGGTTAACTATGGCTACACCTTC.

The J gene is TRBJ2-3, the V gene TRBV6-1; tentative D call: TRBD2 (6 bases). Germline V gene lookup returns CDR1 MNHNS and CDR2 SASEGT. This CDR3 comprises 16 residues. V gave up 1 base and J gave up 1 base, with 12 bases separating them. CDR3 sequence: CASSEGGARGTDTQYF. In DNA form, the CDR3 reads TGTGCCAGCAGTGAAGGCGGGGCGCGGGGCACAGATACGCAGTATTTT.

J is TRBJ2-2 and V is TRBV6-1, with 8 positions matching TRBD2. The CDR3 has 15 amino acids. Germline lookup yields CDR1 MNHNS and CDR2 SASEGT. Trimming at V came to 8 bases and at J to 1 base, leaving 6 bases not matched to a gene. CDR3 in amino acids: CASHLAGGNTGELFF. CDR3 coding DNA: TGTGCCAGCCACCTTGCGGGGGGGAACACCGGGGAGCTGTTTTTT.

Comment on this clone: The same CDR3 arises from other DNA sequences in this sample as well. J is TRBJ2-5 and V is TRBV9, with 7 bases aligning to TRBD2. The CDR3 consists of 14 residues. V lost 0 bases to trimming and J lost 3 bases; unmatched junction nucleotides: 2. Germline V CDR1 and CDR2: SGDLS, YYNGEE. The CDR3 sequence is CASSVAGGKETQYF. For the CDR3, the DNA is TGTGCCAGCAGCGTAGCGGGGGGTAAAGAGACCCAGTACTTC.

This chain connects TRBV27 to TRBJ2-7; 11 bases agree with TRBD2. Germline values: CDR1 MNHEY, CDR2 SMNVEV (reference sequence). The V gene end was trimmed by 4 bases and the J gene end by 2 bases; junction bases not matched to a gene: 1. The CDR3 is made up of 14 amino acids. The CDR3 DNA is TGTGCCAGCAGTTCGGGACTAGCGGCCTACGAGCAGTACTTC. Protein: CASSSGLAAYEQYF.

This chain links TRBV6-1 with TRBJ2-5, with TRBD2 identical over 7 bases. V dropped 3 bases and J dropped 5; count of bases not matched to a gene: 6. Germline V CDR1 and CDR2: MNHNS, SASEGT. The CDR3 contains 14 residues. The CDR3: CASSDAGEGETQYF. The DNA for the CDR3 is TGTGCCAGCAGTGATGCGGGGGAAGGGGAGACCCAGTACTTC.

As DNA, the CDR3 is TGCAGTGTCACTGGGGCCAACGTCCTGACTTTC. Translated, it gives CSVTGANVLTF. The chain recombines TRBV20-1 with TRBJ2-6, with D uncertain. CDR1 is DFQATT, CDR2 SNEGSKA, per germline (reference sequence). The CDR3 has 11 residues. Trimming removed 7 bases at V and 2 bases at J, with 3 bases between.

This sequence joins TRBV2 and TRBJ2-5; D is unclear. In germline, CDR1 is SNHLY, CDR2 FYNNEI. Trimming stripped 4 bases from V and 4 bases from J, with 7 bases between. CDR3 length: 12 amino acids. The CDR3 DNA follows: TGTGCCAGCAGTGTAGCCGGAGAGACCCAGTACTTC. It is translated as CASSVAGETQYF.

The rearrangement joins TRBV9 to TRBJ1-1, with D possibly TRBD1 on 5 matching bases. Looked up from germline, CDR1 is SGDLS and CDR2 is YYNGEE. This CDR3 contains 12 residues. Between the trimmed V and J ends, which lost 3 bases and 8 bases, there was a span of 11 bases. In DNA form, the CDR3 reads TGTGCCAGCAGCGGGAGCGGGGCCGAAGCTTTCTTT. It is translated as CASSGSGAEAFF.

The rearrangement links TRBV25-1 to TRBJ1-1; D is possibly TRBD1 (5 bases). Germline CDR1 reads MGHDK; CDR2 reads SYGVNS. Trimming removed 3 bases at V and 11 bases at J, with 13 bases between. CDR3 length: 12 amino acids. The CDR3 DNA reads as TGTGCCAGCAGTGATACAGGCCCGTGGGCTTTCTTT. It specifies CASSDTGPWAFF.

The J gene is TRBJ2-7, the V gene TRBV6-1, with 7 bases matching TRBD1. Germline values: CDR1 MNHNS, CDR2 SASEGT. The length of the CDR3 is 16 residues. V was pared by 0 bases and J by 1 base, with 6 bases of the junction left unmatched. This CDR3 reads CASSEALTGRSYEQYF. The CDR3 bases are TGTGCCAGCAGTGAAGCTCTGACAGGGAGATCCTACGAGCAGTACTTC.

V and J are TRBV5-1 and TRBJ1-1, with D possibly being TRBD1 (5 bases). Per germline, CDR1 SGHRS and CDR2 YFSETQ. Trimming took off 4 bases at V and 0 bases at J, with 13 bases between the two ends. This CDR3 spans 15 amino acids. The DNA of the CDR3 is TGCGCCAGCAGCACAGTGACAGCCATGAACACTGAAGCTTTCTTT. It translates to CASSTVTAMNTEAFF.

This clone occurred a few times. V usage is TRBV19 and J usage is TRBJ2-7, with a tentative D call TRBD1 (6 bases). V was pared by 4 bases and J by 4 bases, with 8 bases between. Germline-derived CDR1 and CDR2 are LNHDA and SQIVND (reference sequence). This CDR3 contains 12 residues. The CDR3 is CASSTRGYEQYF. The CDR3 nucleotides read TGTGCCAGTAGTACCAGGGGATACGAGCAGTACTTC.

The V call is TRBV2, the J call TRBJ1-1, with D uncertain. Germline V gives CDR1 SNHLY, CDR2 FYNNEI. V lost 4 bases to trimming and J lost 0 bases, with 12 bases between them. The CDR3 runs to 15 residues. The CDR3 DNA sequence: TGTGCCAGCAGTGTTTCGTACGGGATGAACACTGAAGCTTTCTTT. Protein product: CASSVSYGMNTEAFF.

The V gene is TRBV5-1, the J gene TRBJ2-5; tentative D call: TRBD1 (5 bases). V was pared by 0 bases and J by 3 bases, with 6 bases between. This CDR3 region has 13 residues. Per germline, CDR1 SGHRS and CDR2 YFSETQ. The CDR3 coding sequence is TGCGCCAGCAGCTTGGCCAGGGAAGAGACCCAGTACTTC. It is translated as CASSLAREETQYF.

This sequence joins TRBV6-5 and TRBJ1-2; 10 bases fit TRBD1. The CDR3 runs to 15 residues. Trimming at V came to 2 bases and at J to 4 bases, leaving 4 bases not matched to a gene. From germline, CDR1 is MNHEY and CDR2 SVGAGI. In DNA, the CDR3 is TGTGCCAGCAGTTACGGGACAGGGGCCGGCTATGGCTACACCTTC. Its protein product is CASSYGTGAGYGYTF.

In this sample, this clone turned up once. The chain links TRBV7-9 to TRBJ2-2, with 9 bases identical to TRBD2. V was pared by 5 bases and J by 6 bases, with 16 bases of the junction left unmatched. Germline CDR1 is SEHNR and CDR2 is FQNEAQ (reference sequence). The CDR3 extends over 18 amino acids. CDR3 region: CASSAAPMRGGLAGELFF. Written as DNA, the CDR3 is TGTGCCAGCAGCGCAGCCCCCATGCGGGGGGGCCTTGCCGGGGAGCTGTTTTTT.

The rearrangement joins TRBV2 to TRBJ2-6; 14 positions agree with TRBD2. Germline assignment: CDR1 SNHLY and CDR2 FYNNEI. V was pared by 7 bases and J by 0 bases, with 5 bases of the junction left unmatched. This CDR3 is 18 amino acids long. CDR3 sequence (DNA): TGTGCCAGCACCGGACTAGCGGGGGGCCTCTCTGGGGCCAACGTCCTGACTTTC. Translating gives CASTGLAGGLSGANVLTF. The whole variable domain, remainder taken from reference TRBV2 and TRBJ2-6, is EPEVTQTPSHQVTQMGQEVILRCVPISNHLYFYWYRQILGQKVEFLVSFYNNEISEKSEIFDDQFSVERPDGSNFTLKIRSTKLEDSAMYFCASTGLAGGLSGANVLTFGAGSRLTVL.

This clone was recorded once. Here the CDR3 reads CASSQLRGLVQFF. CDR3 coding DNA: TGCGCCAGCAGCCAGTTAAGGGGGCTGGTGCAGTTCTTC. The chain carries TRBV4-3 and TRBJ2-1; 7 bases agree with TRBD1. Germline V gives CDR1 LGHNA, CDR2 YSLEER. V lost 3 bases and J lost 12; bases outside the gene matches: 8. The CDR3 is made up of 13 amino acids.